The rows below give T cell receptor beta chains drawn from one sample of a study of cytomegalovirus exposure and HLA in healthy donors. This table comes from immunoSEQ multiplex PCR, and its TCRdb copy is limited to in-frame clones, with some not included. The repertoire table contains about 140,000 clones. Sequenced: PBMCs. These TCRs come from a woman aged 18 to 35 in good health and CMV-seronegative. CDR3s include the opening cysteine and the closing phenylalanine or tryptophan. D genes are given only for firm matches.

D: TRBD2
V: TRBV27
J: TRBJ2-1
CDR3: CASEAGGLNNEQFF
DNA: TGTGCCAGCGAAGCGGGAGGCCTAAACAATGAGCAGTTCTTC

D: -
V: TRBV6-6
J: TRBJ2-7
CDR3: CASSYERYYEQYF
DNA: TGTGCCAGCAGTTACGAACGGTATTACGAGCAGTACTTC

D: -
V: TRBV6-6
J: TRBJ2-1
CDR3: CASSYVGESGQFF
DNA: TGTGCCAGCAGTTATGTGGGAGAGAGTGGGCAGTTCTTC

D: -
V: TRBV14
J: TRBJ1-4
CDR3: CASSSGPRREKLFF
DNA: TGTGCCAGCAGCTCTGGGCCTCGACGTGAAAAACTGTTTTTT

D: -
V: TRBV27
J: TRBJ2-3
CDR3: CASRALGGTDTQYF
DNA: TGTGCCAGCAGGGCCCTGGGCGGGACAGATACGCAGTATTTT

D: -
V: TRBV6-5
J: TRBJ1-5
CDR3: CASRELNQPQHF
DNA: TGTGCCAGCCGGGAACTCAATCAGCCCCAGCATTTT

D: TRBD2
V: TRBV10-3
J: TRBJ2-3
CDR3: CAISEGQGGTDTQYF
DNA: TGTGCCATCAGTGAGGGGCAGGGAGGGACAGATACGCAGTATTTT

D: TRBD2
V: TRBV9
J: TRBJ2-1
CDR3: CASSPKDQGTSGRASQFF
DNA: TGTGCCAGCAGCCCCAAGGATCAAGGGACTAGCGGGAGGGCCTCGCAGTTCTTC

D: -
V: TRBV5-1
J: TRBJ2-7
CDR3: CASSPGTYEQYF
DNA: TGCGCCAGCAGCCCGGGGACCTACGAGCAGTACTTC

D: -
V: TRBV19
J: TRBJ2-5
CDR3: CASSMGLQGWQYF
DNA: TGTGCCAGTAGTATGGGCCTACAGGGCTGGCAGTACTTC

D: -
V: TRBV10-3
J: TRBJ2-7
CDR3: CAISATGVYEQYF
DNA: TGTGCCATCAGTGCGACCGGGGTCTACGAGCAGTACTTC

D: TRBD1
V: TRBV19
J: TRBJ1-1
CDR3: CASSIDLLGGQGTTEAFF
DNA: TGTGCCAGTAGTATAGATCTATTAGGGGGACAGGGCACCACTGAAGCTTTCTTT

D: -
V: TRBV7-9
J: TRBJ1-4
CDR3: CASSYNRETNEKLFF
DNA: TGTGCCAGCAGCTATAACAGGGAAACTAATGAAAAACTGTTTTTT

D: -
V: TRBV5-6
J: TRBJ1-1
CDR3: CASSLGLYGTEAFF
DNA: TGTGCCAGCAGCTTGGGGTTATACGGTACTGAAGCTTTCTTT

D: -
V: TRBV7-9
J: TRBJ2-1
CDR3: CASSLDGAVSSYNEQFF
DNA: TGTGCCAGCAGCTTAGACGGAGCGGTAAGCTCCTACAATGAGCAGTTCTTC

D: -
V: TRBV14
J: TRBJ1-1
CDR3: CASSQEHYAMNTEAFF
DNA: TGTGCCAGCAGCCAAGAACATTATGCAATGAACACTGAAGCTTTCTTT

D: TRBD2
V: TRBV10-1
J: TRBJ2-7
CDR3: CASSEFGVAGSYEQYF
DNA: TGCGCCAGCAGTGAGTTTGGGGTAGCGGGCTCCTACGAGCAGTACTTC

D: -
V: TRBV5-4
J: TRBJ1-2
CDR3: CASTLGVVNYGYTF
DNA: TGTGCCAGCACCCTAGGGGTGGTTAACTATGGCTACACCTTC

D: -
V: TRBV9
J: TRBJ2-2
CDR3: CASSVEIAGELFF
DNA: TGTGCCAGCAGCGTAGAGATAGCCGGGGAGCTGTTTTTT

D: TRBD1
V: TRBV29-1
J: TRBJ1-5
CDR3: CSVVTTGDQPQHF
DNA: TGCAGCGTTGTGACGACAGGGGACCAGCCCCAGCATTTT

D: -
V: TRBV19
J: TRBJ2-4
CDR3: CASSPGNIQYF
DNA: TGTGCCAGTAGTCCGGGAAACATTCAGTACTTC

D: -
V: TRBV9
J: TRBJ2-7
CDR3: CASSAGQTYEQYF
DNA: TGTGCCAGCAGCGCCGGACAGACCTACGAGCAGTACTTC

D: TRBD2
V: TRBV11-2
J: TRBJ2-1
CDR3: CASSLNLAGNNEQFF
DNA: TGTGCCAGCAGCTTAAACCTAGCGGGGAACAATGAGCAGTTCTTC

D: TRBD2
V: TRBV2
J: TRBJ2-3
CDR3: CASRPLVTASGRFDTQYF
DNA: TGTGCCAGCAGACCCCTGGTGACGGCTAGCGGGAGGTTTGATACGCAGTATTTT

D: -
V: TRBV5-1
J: TRBJ1-1
CDR3: CASSLEQNTEAFF
DNA: TGCGCCAGCAGCTTGGAACAGAACACTGAAGCTTTCTTT

D: -
V: TRBV14
J: TRBJ2-7
CDR3: CASKIATGQGYEQYF
DNA: TGTGCCAGCAAAATTGCGACGGGACAAGGCTACGAGCAGTACTTC

D: TRBD1
V: TRBV7-9
J: TRBJ1-1
CDR3: CASSSTPTGVNTEAFF
DNA: TGTGCCAGCAGCTCAACCCCGACAGGGGTGAACACTGAAGCTTTCTTT

D: TRBD1
V: TRBV5-1
J: TRBJ2-3
CDR3: CASGTGSTDTQYF
DNA: TGCGCCAGCGGGACAGGGAGTACAGATACGCAGTATTTT

D: TRBD2
V: TRBV9
J: TRBJ2-2
CDR3: CASSVGGLLTGELFF
DNA: TGTGCCAGCAGCGTGGGAGGGCTCCTCACCGGGGAGCTGTTTTTT